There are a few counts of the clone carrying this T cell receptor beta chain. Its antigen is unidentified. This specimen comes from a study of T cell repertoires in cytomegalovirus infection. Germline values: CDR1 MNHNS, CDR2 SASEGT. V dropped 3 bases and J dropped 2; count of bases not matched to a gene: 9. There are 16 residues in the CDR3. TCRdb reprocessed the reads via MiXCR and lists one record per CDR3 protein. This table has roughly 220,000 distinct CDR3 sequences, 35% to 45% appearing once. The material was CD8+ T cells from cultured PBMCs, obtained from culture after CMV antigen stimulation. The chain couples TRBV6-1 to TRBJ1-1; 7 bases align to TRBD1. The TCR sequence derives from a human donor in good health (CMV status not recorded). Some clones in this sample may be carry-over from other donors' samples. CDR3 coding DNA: TGTGCCAGCAGTGACCCCGGGACAGCGGGCAACACTGAAGCTTTCTTT. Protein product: CASSDPGTAGNTEAFF.